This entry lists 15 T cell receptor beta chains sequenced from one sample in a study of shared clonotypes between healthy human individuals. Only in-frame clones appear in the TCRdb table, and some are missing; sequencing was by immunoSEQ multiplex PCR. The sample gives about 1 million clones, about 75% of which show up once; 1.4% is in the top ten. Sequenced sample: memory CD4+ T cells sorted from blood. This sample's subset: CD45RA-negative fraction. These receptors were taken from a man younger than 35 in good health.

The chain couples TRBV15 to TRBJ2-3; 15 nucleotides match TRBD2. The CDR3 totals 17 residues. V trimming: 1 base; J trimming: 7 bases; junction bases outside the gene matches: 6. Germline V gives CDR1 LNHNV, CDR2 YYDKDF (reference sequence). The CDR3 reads CATSRAQGLAGGHTQYF. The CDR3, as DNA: TGTGCCACCAGCAGAGCCCAGGGACTAGCGGGAGGTCATACGCAGTATTTT.

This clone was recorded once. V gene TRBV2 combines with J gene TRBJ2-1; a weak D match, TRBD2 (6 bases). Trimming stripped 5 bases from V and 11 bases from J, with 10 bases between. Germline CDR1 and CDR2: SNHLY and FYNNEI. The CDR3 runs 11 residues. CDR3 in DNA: TGTGCCAGCAGTCGGGACTTTCAGCAGTTCTTC. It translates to CASSRDFQQFF.

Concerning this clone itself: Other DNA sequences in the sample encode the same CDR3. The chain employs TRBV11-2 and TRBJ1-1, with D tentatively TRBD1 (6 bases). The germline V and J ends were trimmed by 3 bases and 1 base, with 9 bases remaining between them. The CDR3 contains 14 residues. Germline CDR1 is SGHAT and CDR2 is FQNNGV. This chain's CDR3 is CASSLQDRNTEAFF. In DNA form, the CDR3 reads TGTGCCAGCAGCTTGCAGGACAGGAACACTGAAGCTTTCTTT.

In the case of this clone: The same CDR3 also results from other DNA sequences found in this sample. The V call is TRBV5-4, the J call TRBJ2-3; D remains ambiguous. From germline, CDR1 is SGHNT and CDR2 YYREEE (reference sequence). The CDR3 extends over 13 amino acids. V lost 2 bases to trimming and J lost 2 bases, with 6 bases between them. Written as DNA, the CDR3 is TGTGCCAGCAGCTTAGACTCCACAGATACGCAGTATTTT. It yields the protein CASSLDSTDTQYF.

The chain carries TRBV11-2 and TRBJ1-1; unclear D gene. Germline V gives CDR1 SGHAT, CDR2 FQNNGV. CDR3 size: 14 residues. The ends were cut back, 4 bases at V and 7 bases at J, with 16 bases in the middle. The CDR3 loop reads CASSSAAETDEAFF. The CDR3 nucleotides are TGTGCCAGCAGCTCAGCAGCGGAAACTGATGAAGCTTTCTTT.

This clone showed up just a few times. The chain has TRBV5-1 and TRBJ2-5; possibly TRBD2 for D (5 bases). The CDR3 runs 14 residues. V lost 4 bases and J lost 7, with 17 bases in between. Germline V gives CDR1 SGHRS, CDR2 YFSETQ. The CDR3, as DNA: TGCGCCAGCAGCCGAAATCCCGGGATAGGGACCCAGTACTTC. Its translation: CASSRNPGIGTQYF.

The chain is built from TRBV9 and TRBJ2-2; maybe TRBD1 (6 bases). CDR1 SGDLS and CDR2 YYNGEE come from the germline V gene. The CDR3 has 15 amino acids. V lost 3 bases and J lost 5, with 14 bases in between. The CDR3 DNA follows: TGTGCCAGCAGCGAAACCCTCCAGGGGACCGGGGAGCTGTTTTTT. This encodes CASSETLQGTGELFF.

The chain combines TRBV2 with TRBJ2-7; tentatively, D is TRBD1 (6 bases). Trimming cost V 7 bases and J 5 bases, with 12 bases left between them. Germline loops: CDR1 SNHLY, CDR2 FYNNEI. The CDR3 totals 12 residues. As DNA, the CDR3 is TGTGCCAGCAAACAGGGCGGCCACGAGCAGTACTTC. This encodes CASKQGGHEQYF.

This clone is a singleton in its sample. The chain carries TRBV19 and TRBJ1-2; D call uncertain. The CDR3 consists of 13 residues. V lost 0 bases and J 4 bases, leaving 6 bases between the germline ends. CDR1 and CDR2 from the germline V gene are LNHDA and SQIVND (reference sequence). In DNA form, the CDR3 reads TGTGCCAGTAGTATAGATACAACCTATGGCTACACCTTC. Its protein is CASSIDTTYGYTF.

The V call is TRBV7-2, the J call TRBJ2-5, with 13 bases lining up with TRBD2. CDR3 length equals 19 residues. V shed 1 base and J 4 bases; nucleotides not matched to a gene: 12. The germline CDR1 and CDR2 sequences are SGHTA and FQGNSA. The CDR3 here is CASSLDGAGLAGRLETQYF. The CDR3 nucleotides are TGTGCCAGCAGCTTAGACGGAGCGGGACTAGCGGGAAGGTTAGAGACCCAGTACTTC.

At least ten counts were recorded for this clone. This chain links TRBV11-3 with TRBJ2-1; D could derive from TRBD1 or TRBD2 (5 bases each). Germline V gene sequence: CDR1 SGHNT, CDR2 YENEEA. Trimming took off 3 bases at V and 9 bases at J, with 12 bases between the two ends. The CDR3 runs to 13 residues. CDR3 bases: TGTGCCAGCAGCTTTTCGGGGCTCGGTGAGCAGTTCTTC. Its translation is CASSFSGLGEQFF.

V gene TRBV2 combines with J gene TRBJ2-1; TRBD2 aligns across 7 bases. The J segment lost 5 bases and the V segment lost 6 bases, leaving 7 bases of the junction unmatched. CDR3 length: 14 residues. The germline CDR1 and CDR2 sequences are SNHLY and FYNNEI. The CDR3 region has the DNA TGTGCCAGCAGGTTAGCGGGTTGGGACAATGAGCAGTTCTTC. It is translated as CASRLAGWDNEQFF.

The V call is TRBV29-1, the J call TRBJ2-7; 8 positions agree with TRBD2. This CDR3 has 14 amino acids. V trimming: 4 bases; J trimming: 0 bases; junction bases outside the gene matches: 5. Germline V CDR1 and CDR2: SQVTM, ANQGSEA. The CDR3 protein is CSVAGGGSSYEQYF. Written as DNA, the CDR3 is TGCAGCGTTGCGGGAGGGGGTAGCTCCTACGAGCAGTACTTC.

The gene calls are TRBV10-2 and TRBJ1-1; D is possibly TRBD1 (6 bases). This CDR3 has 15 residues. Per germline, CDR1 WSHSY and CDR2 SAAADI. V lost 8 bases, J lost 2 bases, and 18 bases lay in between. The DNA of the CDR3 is TGCGCCAGCTTTTCAGGACAGACTTTAAACACTGAAGCTTTCTTT. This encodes CASFSGQTLNTEAFF.

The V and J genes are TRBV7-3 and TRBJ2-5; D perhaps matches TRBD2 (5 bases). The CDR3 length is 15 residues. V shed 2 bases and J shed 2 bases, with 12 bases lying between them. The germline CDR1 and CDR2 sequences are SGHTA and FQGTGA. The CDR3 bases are TGTGCCAGCAGCTTACGACGGGGTCCTCAAGAGACCCAGTACTTC. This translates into CASSLRRGPQETQYF.